This is a list of T cell receptor beta chains from one sample in a study of T cell clones after liver transplantation. This table comes from immunoSEQ multiplex PCR, and its TCRdb copy is limited to in-frame clones, with some not included. The data hold more than 95,000 clones, with more than 75% observed a single time. The sample here was CD4+ T cells from blood, taken before liver transplant. These receptors all come from a human donor who received a liver transplant. CDR3s include the opening cysteine and the closing phenylalanine or tryptophan. The order of the fields is V gene, D gene, CDR3 protein. D genes are given only for firm matches.

>TRBV7-2|TRBD1
CASSPSQGTIQYF
>TRBV28|TRBD2
CASSSPRLAGGPGEQFF
>TRBV5-1|-
CASSLAQGAPYGYTF
>TRBV18|-
CASSLSSNTEAFF
>TRBV5-8|TRBD1
CASSPGTGVFNQPQHF
>TRBV18|TRBD2
CASSTLAGENTGELFF
>TRBV30|TRBD2
CAWSVPQRLAGVHEQYF
>TRBV13|-
CASSLGSTTYGYMNTEAFF
>TRBV5-5|-
CASSSDTYRTDTQYF
>TRBV9|-
CASSVGKGRETQYF
>TRBV15|TRBD1
CATSIGTGGYEQYF
>TRBV7-2|TRBD1
CASSLKTGQGRFYNEQFF
>TRBV11-1|-
CASSLEGSHEVAFF
>TRBV10-1|TRBD1
CASSDRDRYNEQFF
>TRBV11-2|-
CASSLDHTEAFF
>TRBV18|-
CASSPPSGNVIHEQFF
>TRBV5-1|-
CASSQAVRGNTGELFF
>TRBV10-3|TRBD2
CAISDGRGGETQYF
>TRBV7-8|TRBD1
CASSRLGQGMEQYF
>TRBV2|-
CASSDTTGELFF
>TRBV5-1|-
CASSQLDGRGNTEAFF
>TRBV7-2|-
CASSLGEHSNQPQHF
>TRBV11-2|TRBD1
CASSFLGIRDRPPEAFF